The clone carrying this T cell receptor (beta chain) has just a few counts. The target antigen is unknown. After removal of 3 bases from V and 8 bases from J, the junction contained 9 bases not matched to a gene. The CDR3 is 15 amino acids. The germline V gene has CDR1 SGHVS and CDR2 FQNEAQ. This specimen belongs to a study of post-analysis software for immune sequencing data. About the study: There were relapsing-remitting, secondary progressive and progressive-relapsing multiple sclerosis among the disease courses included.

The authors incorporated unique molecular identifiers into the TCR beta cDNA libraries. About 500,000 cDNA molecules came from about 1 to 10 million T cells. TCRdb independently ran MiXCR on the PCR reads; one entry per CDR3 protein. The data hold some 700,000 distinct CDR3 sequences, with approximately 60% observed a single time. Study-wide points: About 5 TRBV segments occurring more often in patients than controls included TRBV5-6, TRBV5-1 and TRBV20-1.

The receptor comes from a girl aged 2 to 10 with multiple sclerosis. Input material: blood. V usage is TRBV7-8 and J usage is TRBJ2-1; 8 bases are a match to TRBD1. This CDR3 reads CASSFDRGIGDEQFF. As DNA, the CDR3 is TGTGCCAGCAGCTTCGACAGGGGAATCGGGGATGAGCAGTTCTTC.